These 26 T cell receptor beta chains share one sample of origin, sequenced in a study of OX40 agonist ivuxolimab in advanced cancers. The table came from immunoSEQ multiplex PCR; TCRdb's copy has only in-frame clones and leaves some out. The profile shows tens of thousands of clones, about four fifths of them singletons. The material sequenced was CD4+ or CD8+ T cells sorted from blood, taken in a trial of the OX40 agonist ivuxolimab. The receptors stem from an adult with an advanced solid tumor such as melanoma, head and neck, liver or kidney cancer.

The CDR3 DNA reads TGTGCCAGCAGTGAAGCGGCGGGAGGGCTCGGGGAGCTGTTTTTT. Translated, it gives CASSEAAGGLGELFF. The chain employs TRBV6-1 and TRBJ2-2; TRBD2 agrees at 9 bases. This CDR3 has 15 residues. V shed 0 bases, J shed 7 bases, and the junction held 3 bases outside the gene matches. Germline assignment: CDR1 MNHNS and CDR2 SASEGT.

The chain links TRBV6-1 to TRBJ1-2; no clear D. CDR1 is MNHNS, CDR2 SASEGT, per germline. The CDR3 extends over 11 amino acids. V dropped 8 bases and J dropped 6 bases, with 10 bases sitting between them. CDR3 DNA sequence: TGTGCCAGCCTACAGAGGCATGGCTACACCTTC. The encoded protein is CASLQRHGYTF.

This chain joins TRBV19 and TRBJ2-3; TRBD2 agrees at 8 bases. The trim removed 5 bases at V and 2 bases at J, leaving 9 bases unmatched. The CDR3 length is 16 residues. Germline V gene data show CDR1 as LNHDA and CDR2 as SQIVND (reference sequence). CDR3 sequence (DNA): TGTGCCAGTAGTCTTGTAGCGGGGACGATCACAGATACGCAGTATTTT. This encodes CASSLVAGTITDTQYF.

This chain links TRBV30 with TRBJ2-7, with a possible D match to TRBD1 (6 bases). Per germline, CDR1 GTSNPN and CDR2 SVGIG (reference sequence). V was cut by 2 bases and J by 10 bases, with 12 bases left in between. The CDR3 length is 11 residues. The chain's CDR3 is CAWSSRDTQYF. The CDR3 DNA sequence: TGTGCCTGGAGTTCTCGGGACACTCAGTACTTC.

The chain uses TRBV5-1 and TRBJ1-1, with 8 bases aligning to TRBD1. Germline V gene sequence: CDR1 SGHRS, CDR2 YFSETQ. Unmatched junction bases numbered 9, after V lost 3 bases and J lost 2 bases. This CDR3 has 16 amino acids. CDR3 DNA sequence: TGCGCCAGCAGCTCCGCGTGGACAGGGATAAACACTGAAGCTTTCTTT. The encoded protein is CASSSAWTGINTEAFF. Complete variable domain (other parts from reference TRBV5-1 and TRBJ1-1): KAGVTQTPRYLIKTRGQQVTLSCSPISGHRSVSWYQQTPGQGLQFLFEYFSETQRNKGNFPGRFSGRQFSNSRSEMNVSTLELGDSALYLCASSSAWTGINTEAFFGQGTRLTVV.

V gene TRBV30 combines with J gene TRBJ2-7; 10 bases are shared with TRBD1. CDR1 and CDR2 from the germline V gene are GTSNPN and SVGIG (reference sequence). The CDR3 totals 14 residues. V trimming: 4 bases; J trimming: 4 bases; junction bases outside the gene matches: 7. As DNA, the CDR3 is TGTGCCTGGACGGGGACAGGGGTAATTTACGAGCAGTACTTC. Protein product: CAWTGTGVIYEQYF.

V and J are TRBV5-5 and TRBJ2-5; tentative D call: TRBD2 (6 bases). This CDR3 region has 13 residues. Germline V gene data show CDR1 as SGHKS and CDR2 as YYEKEE (reference sequence). Trimming shortened V by 3 bases and J by 4 bases, and 10 bases separated the two germline ends. The CDR3 DNA follows: TGTGCCAGCAGCTCGCGGGACCTAGAGACCCAGTACTTC. This gives the protein CASSSRDLETQYF.

This chain connects TRBV18 to TRBJ1-3, with 7 bases that match TRBD1. The V gene's germline CDR1 is KGHSH and CDR2 LQKENI. The CDR3 spans 15 residues. The trim removed 4 bases at V and 7 bases at J, leaving 10 bases unmatched. CDR3 amino acids: CASSRDSGVINTIYF. CDR3 DNA sequence: TGTGCCAGCTCACGGGACAGCGGGGTGATTAACACCATATATTTT. Combining the CDR3 with reference TRBV18 and TRBJ1-3 gives the whole variable domain NAGVMQNPRHLVRRRGQEARLRCSPMKGHSHVYWYRQLPEEGLKFMVYLQKENIIDESGMPKERFSAEFPKEGPSILRIQQVVRGDSAAYFCASSRDSGVINTIYFGEGSWLTVV.

In nucleotides, the CDR3 is TGTGCCAGCAGTGGTGAGCGGTTCTACGAGCAGTACTTC. It yields the protein CASSGERFYEQYF. The V call is TRBV25-1, the J call TRBJ2-7; D perhaps matches TRBD2 (5 bases). Per germline, CDR1 MGHDK and CDR2 SYGVNS. CDR3 length: 13 amino acids. The germline V and J ends were trimmed by 4 bases and 3 bases, with 10 bases remaining between them.

The chain joins TRBV25-1 to TRBJ2-5; TRBD2 agrees at 10 bases. CDR3 length: 17 residues. The trim removed 2 bases at V and 1 base at J, leaving 7 bases unmatched. CDR1 is MGHDK, CDR2 SYGVNS, per germline. CDR3 DNA sequence: TGTGCCAGCAGTGAAAACTACGGGACTAGCGCCCAAGAGACCCAGTACTTC. It yields the protein CASSENYGTSAQETQYF.

The chain employs TRBV6-6 and TRBJ1-3; TRBD1 matches 8 bases. The ends lost 8 bases at V and 4 bases at J; junction bases unmatched: 4. The CDR3 covers 13 residues. Per the germline V gene, CDR1 is MNHNY and CDR2 is SVGAGI (reference sequence). The CDR3 reads CASAGQAGNTIYF. In nucleotides, the CDR3 is TGTGCCAGCGCGGGACAGGCCGGAAACACCATATATTTT.

This chain joins TRBV19 and TRBJ2-5, with 8 bases identical to TRBD2. This CDR3 has 15 amino acids. Germline assignment: CDR1 LNHDA and CDR2 SQIVND (reference sequence). The junction had 13 bases not matched to a gene; V was cut back by 8 bases and J by 5 bases. CDR3 region: CASSSILAGFETQYF. CDR3 DNA: TGTGCCAGTTCATCGATCCTAGCGGGCTTCGAGACCCAGTACTTC.

The rearrangement joins TRBV4-1 to TRBJ2-1; 7 bases fit TRBD2. With 4 bases clipped from V and 3 bases from J, the junction kept 6 bases outside the gene matches. CDR1 and CDR2 from the germline V gene are MGHRA and YSYEKL. The CDR3 has 15 residues. DNA of the CDR3: TGCGCCAGCAGCCCGGGGCTAGCGGACTACAATGAGCAGTTCTTC. This translates into CASSPGLADYNEQFF.

The V gene is TRBV30, the J gene TRBJ1-4; 8 nucleotides align to TRBD1. V dropped 4 bases and J dropped 5; count of bases not matched to a gene: 6. Germline lookup yields CDR1 GTSNPN and CDR2 SVGIG (reference sequence). This CDR3 region has 14 residues. The CDR3 DNA follows: TGTGCCTGGAACCCTGACAGGGGAAATGAAAAACTGTTTTTT. Translating it yields CAWNPDRGNEKLFF.

The chain carries TRBV15 and TRBJ2-7; 9 bases are a match to TRBD2. Per germline, CDR1 LNHNV and CDR2 YYDKDF (reference sequence). J lost 6 bases, V lost 1 base, and 7 bases had no gene match. This CDR3 region has 15 residues. The DNA for the CDR3 is TGTGCCACCAGCAGAGCGGTAGGACTAGCGTCCGAGCAGTACTTC. This sequence encodes CATSRAVGLASEQYF.

This clone was observed a handful of times. The chain has TRBV6-5 and TRBJ1-4; TRBD1 matches 7 bases. The ends lost 6 bases at V and 10 bases at J; junction bases unmatched: 11. The germline gives CDR1 MNHEY, CDR2 SVGAGI. The CDR3 runs to 14 residues. The CDR3 region is CASSRDSPLGKLFF. As DNA, the CDR3 is TGTGCCAGCAGCCGGGACAGCCCGTTAGGAAAACTGTTTTTT.

V usage is TRBV18 and J usage is TRBJ2-1; TRBD2 might be the D (7 bases). V was pared by 5 bases and J by 8 bases, with 13 bases between. The CDR3 consists of 13 residues. The germline CDR1 and CDR2 sequences are KGHSH and LQKENI. The CDR3 region is CASSRGGPDEQFF. CDR3 bases: TGTGCCAGCTCAAGGGGGGGGCCAGATGAGCAGTTCTTC.

V gene TRBV9 combines with J gene TRBJ2-7; tentatively, D is TRBD1 or TRBD2 (5 bases each). The V and J ends lost 1 base and 6 bases respectively, with 14 bases between them. Germline V gene data show CDR1 as SGDLS and CDR2 as YYNGEE. This CDR3 is 14 amino acids long. The CDR3 sequence is CASSVSVGRGEQYF. CDR3 DNA sequence: TGTGCCAGCAGCGTATCCGTGGGACGAGGCGAGCAGTACTTC.

This clone appeared once. The chain carries TRBV7-9 and TRBJ1-5; 7 bases map to TRBD1. The CDR3 totals 16 residues. Losses at the gene ends were 5 bases for V and 2 bases for J; bases not matched to a gene: 9. Germline V gives CDR1 SEHNR, CDR2 FQNEAQ (reference sequence). In nucleotides, the CDR3 is TGTGCCAGCAGCGCCCAGGGGGGAATGGGCAATCAGCCCCAGCATTTT. It encodes CASSAQGGMGNQPQHF.

The rearrangement links TRBV6-1 to TRBJ1-6; the match to TRBD1 covers 8 bases. Germline V gene lookup returns CDR1 MNHNS and CDR2 SASEGT. V gave up 7 bases and J gave up 9 bases; unmatched junction bases: 5. The CDR3 loop spans 13 amino acids. The CDR3 spells CASTRDRSSPLHF. CDR3 in DNA: TGTGCCAGCACCCGGGACAGGAGTTCACCCCTCCACTTT.

In nucleotides, the CDR3 is TGTGCCATCAGGAATCCAGGCGCGAGGTCGGCTTTCTTT. Its protein is CAIRNPGARSAFF. This chain joins TRBV10-3 and TRBJ1-1; D gene unclear. The CDR3 extends over 13 amino acids. Looked up from germline, CDR1 is ENHRY and CDR2 is SYGVKD. Trimming took off 6 bases at V and 11 bases at J, with 19 bases between the two ends.

With respect to this clone: The same CDR3 is also encoded by other DNA sequences in this sample. The chain is built from TRBV5-1 and TRBJ1-2; D is uncertain. Germline values: CDR1 SGHRS, CDR2 YFSETQ. V lost 0 bases and J 4 bases, leaving 4 bases between the germline ends. This CDR3 region has 12 residues. CDR3 DNA: TGCGCCAGCAGCTTGGACAGCTATGGCTACACCTTC. Its translation: CASSLDSYGYTF. The variable domain in full, with the rest retrieved from reference TRBV5-1 and TRBJ1-2, is KAGVTQTPRYLIKTRGQQVTLSCSPISGHRSVSWYQQTPGQGLQFLFEYFSETQRNKGNFPGRFSGRQFSNSRSEMNVSTLELGDSALYLCASSLDSYGYTFGSGTRLTVV.

The rearrangement uses TRBV15 and TRBJ2-3; TRBD2 aligns across 7 bases. Germline trimming cut 0 bases from V and 1 base from J; bases unmatched to any gene: 1. Germline CDR1 and CDR2: LNHNV and YYDKDF (reference sequence). The CDR3 is 15 amino acids. As DNA, the CDR3 is TGTGCCACCAGCAGAGACCGGGGGGGCACAGATACGCAGTATTTT. Residues: CATSRDRGGTDTQYF. Looking up the rest from reference TRBV15 and TRBJ2-3 gives the full variable domain: DAMVIQNPRYQVTQFGKPVTLSCSQTLNHNVMYWYQQKSSQAPKLLFHYYDKDFNNEADTPDNFQSRRPNTSFCFLDIRSPGLGDTAMYLCATSRDRGGTDTQYFGPGTRLTVL.

The rearrangement uses TRBV5-4 and TRBJ2-1; TRBD2 is a possible D gene (7 bases). Trimming left V 0 bases short and J 6 bases short, with 10 bases between. CDR1 is SGHNT, CDR2 YYREEE, per germline (reference sequence). The CDR3 spans 14 residues. CDR3: CASSLGGGSNEQFF. CDR3 nucleotide sequence: TGTGCCAGCAGCTTGGGCGGGGGCTCCAATGAGCAGTTCTTC.

V and J are TRBV10-3 and TRBJ2-7, with D possibly being TRBD1 (5 bases). V lost 10 bases and J 3 bases, leaving 16 bases between the germline ends. The CDR3 extends over 13 amino acids. The germline gives CDR1 ENHRY, CDR2 SYGVKD. CDR3 nucleotide sequence: TGTGCCACCCGCCTGAGCGACAGCTACGAGCAGTACTTC. It yields the protein CATRLSDSYEQYF.

Worth noting for this clone: Other DNA sequences in this specimen translate into the identical CDR3. The chain recombines TRBV30 with TRBJ2-7; D remains ambiguous. The germline V and J ends were trimmed by 8 bases and 0 bases, with 8 bases remaining between them. In germline, CDR1 is GTSNPN, CDR2 SVGIG (reference sequence). The CDR3 consists of 11 residues. The CDR3 DNA reads TGTGCCAGTCGGATCTCCTACGAGCAGTACTTC. Its protein product is CASRISYEQYF.